These 25 T cell receptor beta chains share one sample of origin, sequenced in a study of immune evolution from preneoplasia to lung adenocarcinoma. Sequencing used immunoSEQ multiplex PCR; TCRdb keeps in-frame clones, though not all of them. The sample lists roughly 8,100 clones, roughly 79% occurring once. Sequences were obtained from FFPE invasive lung adenocarcinoma tissue. Receptor source: a person between 45 and 65 years old with lung adenocarcinoma.

The chain employs TRBV7-6 and TRBJ1-6; tentatively, D is TRBD1 (6 bases). V was shortened by 0 bases and J by 9 bases, with 15 bases between the two germline ends. There are 16 residues in the CDR3. Germline V gives CDR1 SGHVS, CDR2 FNYEAQ. In nucleotides, the CDR3 is TGTGCCAGCAGCTTAGCGCCGGGGGGCGGCGGTTCACCCCTCCACTTT. This gives the protein CASSLAPGGGGSPLHF.

V is TRBV7-9 and J is TRBJ2-1, with 13 bases identical to TRBD2. With 4 bases clipped from V and 6 bases from J, the junction kept 9 bases outside the gene matches. CDR1 is SEHNR, CDR2 FQNEAQ, per germline (reference sequence). The CDR3 is 17 residues long. CDR3 DNA: TGTGCCAGCAGCTCACTGCCGGGACTAGCGGGACCCAATGAGCAGTTCTTC. It specifies CASSSLPGLAGPNEQFF. Combining the CDR3 with reference TRBV7-9 and TRBJ2-1 gives the whole variable domain DTGVSQNPRHKITKRGQNVTFRCDPISEHNRLYWYRQTLGQGPEFLTYFQNEAQLEKSRLLSDRFSAERPKGSFSTLEIQRTEQGDSAMYLCASSSLPGLAGPNEQFFGPGTRLTVL.

V gene TRBV6-5 combines with J gene TRBJ1-2, with D possibly being TRBD1 (6 bases). CDR3 length: 12 amino acids. The V gene lost 4 bases and the J gene lost 4 bases, with 7 bases spanning the gap. Germline CDR1 and CDR2: MNHEY and SVGAGI. CDR3 protein: CASSLGGYGYTF. The CDR3 coding sequence is TGTGCCAGCAGTTTAGGGGGCTATGGCTACACCTTC.

CDR3 region: CASRPRQGGEEAFF. CDR3 DNA: TGTGCCAGCAGGCCCCGTCAGGGGGGCGAGGAAGCTTTCTTT. The chain couples TRBV5-5 to TRBJ1-1, with TRBD1 identical over 7 bases. The CDR3 sequence is 14 residues long. With V trimmed by 5 bases and J by 8 bases, 12 bases remained unmatched. Germline V gene lookup returns CDR1 SGHKS and CDR2 YYEKEE (reference sequence).

The chain links TRBV9 to TRBJ2-2; D remains unclear. Germline CDR1 is SGDLS and CDR2 is YYNGEE. Between the trimmed V and J ends, which lost 1 base and 4 bases, there was a span of 20 bases. CDR3 size: 18 residues. The CDR3 protein is CASSVQSGGGWGTGELFF. The CDR3, as DNA: TGTGCCAGCAGCGTACAATCCGGCGGTGGATGGGGCACCGGGGAGCTGTTTTTT. Full variable domain (remainder filled in from reference TRBV9 and TRBJ2-2): DSGVTQTPKHLITATGQRVTLRCSPRSGDLSVYWYQQSLDQGLQFLIQYYNGEERAKGNILERFSAQQFPDLHSELNLSSLELGDSALYFCASSVQSGGGWGTGELFFGEGSRLTVL.

This chain uses TRBV7-9 with TRBJ2-5, with D uncertain. CDR1 SEHNR and CDR2 FQNEAQ come from the germline V gene (reference sequence). Trimming stripped 6 bases from V and 5 bases from J, with 10 bases between. There are 12 residues in the CDR3. CDR3 in amino acids: CASSKLTETQYF. The CDR3 DNA reads TGTGCCAGCAGTAAGTTGACGGAGACCCAGTACTTC.

This sequence joins TRBV5-6 and TRBJ2-1; 10 bases are a match to TRBD2. This CDR3 contains 17 residues. CDR1 is SGHDT, CDR2 YYEEEE, per germline. Trimming took 4 bases from V and 6 from J; bases not matched to a gene: 13. Written as DNA, the CDR3 is TGTGCCAGCAGCGAATATTTACTAGCGGGAATTAGCAATGAGCAGTTCTTC. It encodes CASSEYLLAGISNEQFF.

The chain is built from TRBV1 and TRBJ2-5. TRBV1 is recorded as a pseudogene. The CDR3 loop spans 16 amino acids. The CDR3 DNA sequence: TGCACCAGCAGCCAAGCCCCCGGGGACGGGCAAGAGACCCAGTACTTC. This sequence encodes CTSSQAPGDGQETQYF.

This rearrangement joins TRBV30 to TRBJ1-5, with 7 bases that match TRBD1. With V trimmed by 5 bases and J by 7 bases, 11 bases remained unmatched. The CDR3 consists of 14 residues. Per germline, CDR1 GTSNPN and CDR2 SVGIG (reference sequence). The CDR3, as DNA: TGTGCCTGGGCCAGGGGGGGCGGAGAACAGCCCCAGCATTTT. Translating it yields CAWARGGGEQPQHF.

Here the CDR3 reads CASSARVDGHEKLFF. The CDR3 DNA reads as TGTGCCAGCAGCGCAAGAGTGGACGGACATGAAAAACTGTTTTTT. This rearrangement joins TRBV4-2 to TRBJ1-4; D is undetermined. The V end was cut by 5 bases, the J end by 6 bases, with 16 bases between. The CDR3 consists of 15 residues. Per germline, CDR1 LGHNA and CDR2 YNFKEQ.

The chain is built from TRBV7-9 and TRBJ1-1; 9 bases match TRBD1. The germline V gene has CDR1 SEHNR and CDR2 FQNEAQ (reference sequence). The CDR3 consists of 14 residues. The V gene end was trimmed by 5 bases and the J gene end by 1 base; junction bases not matched to a gene: 2. In nucleotides, the CDR3 is TGTGCCAGCAGCACGGGACAGGGGAACACTGAAGCTTTCTTT. Translating gives CASSTGQGNTEAFF.

This chain connects TRBV6-1 to TRBJ2-3; TRBD1 might be the D (5 bases). The CDR3 extends over 14 amino acids. The V gene's germline CDR1 is MNHNS and CDR2 SASEGT. V lost 4 bases to trimming and J lost 0 bases, with 8 bases between them. This CDR3 reads CASSVRQSTDTQYF. The CDR3 DNA reads TGTGCCAGCAGTGTCAGACAGAGCACAGATACGCAGTATTTT.

For this clone: Other DNA sequences in this specimen translate into the identical CDR3. The rearrangement links TRBV11-3 to TRBJ2-1, with 11 bases aligning to TRBD2. The CDR3 is made up of 14 amino acids. Germline trimming cut 5 bases from V and 8 bases from J; bases unmatched to any gene: 5. CDR1 is SGHNT and CDR2 is YENEEA in the germline V gene. The CDR3 loop reads CASSLSGGGDEQFF. The CDR3 DNA is TGTGCCAGCAGCCTTAGCGGGGGGGGCGATGAGCAGTTCTTC.

The CDR3 DNA is TGTGCCAGCAAGCGGGATTCTAATAGCAATCAGCCCCAGCATTTT. Encoded protein: CASKRDSNSNQPQHF. This rearrangement joins TRBV6-5 to TRBJ1-5; D call uncertain. The germline CDR1 and CDR2 sequences are MNHEY and SVGAGI. The CDR3 runs to 15 residues. With 7 bases removed from V and 0 bases from J, the gap between germline ends came to 13 bases.

This clone appeared a few times. CDR3 region: CSVQNRVETEAFF. The CDR3 DNA sequence: TGCAGCGTTCAAAACAGGGTGGAAACTGAAGCTTTCTTT. The V and J genes are TRBV29-1 and TRBJ1-1; D is possibly TRBD1 (6 bases). V was trimmed by 5 bases and J by 5 bases, leaving 15 bases between them. The CDR3 loop spans 13 amino acids. Germline CDR1 reads SQVTM; CDR2 reads ANQGSEA.

The chain has TRBV28 and TRBJ2-1; D is uncertain. V was clipped by 9 bases and J by 5 bases, with 26 bases between them. This CDR3 has 17 residues. Germline lookup yields CDR1 MDHEN and CDR2 SYDVKM. The CDR3 DNA is TGTGCCAGTGTACCGGCCGGGCCCCTTCTTTTGGACAATGAGCAGTTCTTC. It specifies CASVPAGPLLLDNEQFF. Based on the CDR3 plus reference TRBV28 and TRBJ2-1, the full variable domain is DVKVTQSSRYLVKRTGEKVFLECVQDMDHENMFWYRQDPGLGLRLIYFSYDVKMKEKGDIPEGYSVSREKKERFSLILESASTNQTSMYLCASVPAGPLLLDNEQFFGPGTRLTVL.

The CDR3 loop reads CASSLDSRTEAFF. The CDR3 DNA reads as TGTGCCAGCAGCTTGGACTCTCGCACTGAAGCTTTCTTT. The chain links TRBV5-5 to TRBJ1-1; no clear D gene. The CDR3 spans 13 residues. The V gene's germline CDR1 is SGHKS and CDR2 YYEKEE (reference sequence). V was pared by 0 bases and J by 4 bases, with 7 bases between.

The rearrangement links TRBV7-9 to TRBJ2-5; 7 nucleotides align to TRBD2. From germline, CDR1 is SEHNR and CDR2 FQNEAQ (reference sequence). This CDR3 is built from 17 residues. V gave up 5 bases and J gave up 2 bases; unmatched junction bases: 14. CDR3 nucleotide sequence: TGTGCCAGCAGCCCCCTTTTAACTATAGCGGGTCAAGAGACCCAGTACTTC. Translation: CASSPLLTIAGQETQYF. Full variable domain (outside the CDR3, taken from reference TRBV7-9 and TRBJ2-5): DTGVSQNPRHKITKRGQNVTFRCDPISEHNRLYWYRQTLGQGPEFLTYFQNEAQLEKSRLLSDRFSAERPKGSFSTLEIQRTEQGDSAMYLCASSPLLTIAGQETQYFGPGTRLLVL.

V is TRBV5-1 and J is TRBJ2-2; D possibly corresponds to TRBD1 (6 bases). V was pared by 2 bases and J by 1 base, with 15 bases between. Germline V gene lookup returns CDR1 SGHRS and CDR2 YFSETQ. This CDR3 spans 17 amino acids. CDR3 sequence reads: CASSLIPPGQNTGELFF. The CDR3 DNA is TGCGCCAGCAGCTTAATCCCACCGGGACAGAACACCGGGGAGCTGTTTTTT. Complete variable domain (other parts from reference TRBV5-1 and TRBJ2-2): KAGVTQTPRYLIKTRGQQVTLSCSPISGHRSVSWYQQTPGQGLQFLFEYFSETQRNKGNFPGRFSGRQFSNSRSEMNVSTLELGDSALYLCASSLIPPGQNTGELFFGEGSRLTVL.

This chain joins TRBV15 and TRBJ1-1; maybe TRBD1 (5 bases). This CDR3 comprises 16 residues. V dropped 0 bases and J dropped 12 bases, with 23 bases sitting between them. Germline CDR1 LNHNV, CDR2 YYDKDF (reference sequence). The CDR3 sequence is CATSRDKLGVGVITFF. CDR3 in DNA: TGTGCCACCAGCAGAGATAAGTTGGGGGTAGGGGTGATAACTTTCTTT.

The V gene is TRBV11-2, the J gene TRBJ1-1, with D perhaps TRBD1 (5 bases). Trimming removed 2 bases at V and 5 bases at J, with 15 bases between. CDR1 is SGHAT, CDR2 FQNNGV, per germline. The CDR3 runs 15 residues. The CDR3 DNA is TGTGCCAGCAGCTTATTTACGGGGGAGGGTACTGAAGCTTTCTTT. Translating it yields CASSLFTGEGTEAFF.

This chain joins TRBV2 and TRBJ2-5, with a tentative D call TRBD2 (6 bases). The CDR3 extends over 12 amino acids. Trimming pared 11 bases from V and 5 bases from J, leaving 15 bases between. Germline V gene lookup returns CDR1 SNHLY and CDR2 FYNNEI. The CDR3 DNA reads TGTGCCGTGGGGACTTTAAGGGAGACCCAGTACTTC. Translating gives CAVGTLRETQYF. The full variable domain, completed using reference TRBV2 and TRBJ2-5, is EPEVTQTPSHQVTQMGQEVILRCVPISNHLYFYWYRQILGQKVEFLVSFYNNEISEKSEIFDDQFSVERPDGSNFTLKIRSTKLEDSAMYFCAVGTLRETQYFGPGTRLLVL.

The chain has TRBV21-1 and TRBJ2-3. TRBV21-1 is a pseudogene. The CDR3 loop spans 10 amino acids. The DNA of the CDR3 is TGTGCCAGCAGCACAGATACGCAGTATTTT. Translating gives CASSTDTQYF.

The chain uses TRBV5-1 and TRBJ1-3; the match to TRBD1 covers 7 bases. Germline values: CDR1 SGHRS, CDR2 YFSETQ. This CDR3 comprises 15 residues. After removal of 0 bases from V and 8 bases from J, the junction contained 8 bases not matched to a gene. This CDR3 is CASSLGQGNGDTIYF. The CDR3 DNA is TGCGCCAGCAGCTTGGGACAGGGAAACGGAGACACCATATATTTT. The whole variable domain, filled in from reference TRBV5-1 and TRBJ1-3, reads KAGVTQTPRYLIKTRGQQVTLSCSPISGHRSVSWYQQTPGQGLQFLFEYFSETQRNKGNFPGRFSGRQFSNSRSEMNVSTLELGDSALYLCASSLGQGNGDTIYFGEGSWLTVV.

On this clone itself: A read error may produce the germline difference seen at one junction end. The chain combines TRBV19 with TRBJ1-5; 7 positions agree with TRBD1. This CDR3 has 16 residues. Germline lookup yields CDR1 LNHDA and CDR2 SQIVND (reference sequence). The CDR3 is CTSSTPGQGEDQPQHF. In DNA form, the CDR3 reads TGTACCAGTAGTACCCCGGGTCAGGGGGAGGATCAGCCCCAGCATTTT. Drawing the rest from reference TRBV19 and TRBJ1-5, the complete variable domain is DGGITQSPKYLFRKEGQNVTLSCEQNLNHDAMYWYRQDPGQGLRLIYYSQIVNDFQKGDIAEGYSVSREKKESFPLTVTSAQKNPTAFYLCTSSTPGQGEDQPQHFGDGTRLSIL.